The source of this TCR beta chain is a study of cytomegalovirus exposure and HLA in healthy donors. Study-level findings and limits: Immune exposure data for these donors was limited to CMV serostatus. Common viral pathogens were later found to be apparently linked to several of the most significant clusters.

PCR employed 60 Vbeta and 13 Jbeta primers. Study processing details: The count from a later analysis was tens of millions of unique TCR beta chains, some 9.9 million of them shared. The repertoire was sequenced with immunoSEQ multiplex PCR; TCRdb's copy has only in-frame clones and lacks some. V and J calls and clone size follow that table, whereas D and trimming were derived from the DNA. The profile covers about 190,000 clones, with 78% appearing a single time and 13% to 15% taken by the ten largest. As to this clone: Its antigen is not identified.

This CDR3 is 15 amino acids long. The sequence was obtained from a woman between 25 and 40 years old in good health and CMV-seropositive. Sequenced sample: PBMCs. The chain combines TRBV21-1 with TRBJ1-2. TRBV21-1 is deemed a pseudogene. The CDR3 DNA reads as TGTGCCAGCAGCAAAGAGGAGGGTGAAACCTATGGCTACACCTTC. It codes for CASSKEEGETYGYTF.